This T cell receptor beta chain was found in a study of beta chain features in type 1 diabetes. General observations from the study: Patients and controls would be equally affected if PCR favored shorter templates. Patients with Type 1 diabetes showed moderately but significantly shorter TCRB CDR3s in all four CD4+ subsets. In the patient group, naive, central memory and Treg TCRB repertoires seemed more alike than in the healthy donor group. Type 1 diabetes patients had fewer VDJ junction insertions and more deletions.

In total, each donor contributed a single heparinised blood draw that averaged approximately 0.12 L. Concerning this clone itself: No antigen is known for it.

Since all of the isolated RNA was reverse transcribed, expressed TCRB transcripts were what got sequenced. The data were produced by immunoSEQ multiplex PCR, yet TCRdb's version contains in-frame clones alone and is incomplete. The data show roughly 290,000 clones, with 14% to 15% seen just once and roughly 0.015% held by the top ten. This CDR3 region has 15 residues. Germline lookup yields CDR1 LNHDA and CDR2 SQIVND (reference sequence). V was pared by 3 bases and J by 3 bases, with 12 bases between. The sample comprised naive CD4+ T cells from blood. The genes are TRBV19 and TRBJ1-5; D is possibly TRBD1 (6 bases). The receptor comes from a man aged 18 to 29 with type 1 diabetes. CDR3 coding DNA: TGTGCCAGTAGTATTAGGGGGATGAACAATCAGCCCCAGCATTTT. Translated, it gives CASSIRGMNNQPQHF.